Shown below are 26 T cell receptor beta chains from a single sample sequenced in a study of blood T cell repertoires in COVID-19. Only in-frame clones appear in the TCRdb table, and some are missing; sequencing was by immunoSEQ multiplex PCR. The table records roughly 200,000 clones, roughly 89% of them present only once. Sequenced sample: peripheral blood. The receptor set was obtained from a man aged 50 to 60 with acute or convalescent COVID-19.

The rearrangement uses TRBV6-5 and TRBJ2-7; 11 bases match TRBD2. With 7 bases clipped from V and 7 bases from J, the junction kept 9 bases outside the gene matches. The CDR3 loop spans 14 amino acids. Germline V gene data show CDR1 as MNHEY and CDR2 as SVGAGI. The DNA of the CDR3 is TGTGCCAGCAATGGGACTAGCGGTCCTCGGGAGCAGTACGTC. It codes for CASNGTSGPREQYV.

The chain carries TRBV6-5 and TRBJ2-7; possibly TRBD1 for D (6 bases). Germline loops: CDR1 MNHEY, CDR2 SVGAGI. Between the trimmed V and J ends, which lost 2 bases and 4 bases, there was a span of 15 bases. The length of the CDR3 is 15 residues. The CDR3 is CASSYVSGEGYEQYF. The CDR3 DNA reads as TGTGCCAGCAGTTACGTTTCAGGGGAAGGGTACGAGCAGTACTTC.

This chain connects TRBV10-1 to TRBJ1-2; the match to TRBD1 covers 7 bases. CDR3 size: 17 residues. J lost 5 bases, V lost 10 bases, and 22 bases had no gene match. Per the germline V gene, CDR1 is WNHNN and CDR2 is SYGVQD (reference sequence). The CDR3 bases are TGCGCCAAACTCAGGGGGGCTACCTCCCTCTCCCAGTATGGCTACACCTTC. As protein: CAKLRGATSLSQYGYTF.

The chain uses TRBV27 and TRBJ2-1, with unresolved D. Trimming cost V 4 bases and J 0 bases, with 10 bases left between them. Germline V gene data show CDR1 as MNHEY and CDR2 as SMNVEV (reference sequence). CDR3 size: 15 residues. CDR3 DNA sequence: TGTGCCAGCAGTTCCACTACTATCTCCTACAATGAGCAGTTCTTC. This sequence encodes CASSSTTISYNEQFF.

This clone has only one observation. The genes are TRBV27 and TRBJ1-4; 7 nucleotides match TRBD1. CDR3 length equals 14 residues. Looked up from germline, CDR1 is MNHEY and CDR2 is SMNVEV (reference sequence). The trim removed 5 bases at V and 4 bases at J, leaving 4 bases unmatched. CDR3 DNA sequence: TGTGCCAGCAGTCTAAGGGACAGTAATGAAAAACTGTTTTTT. Translating it yields CASSLRDSNEKLFF. Combining the CDR3 with reference TRBV27 and TRBJ1-4 gives the whole variable domain EAQVTQNPRYLITVTGKKLTVTCSQNMNHEYMSWYRQDPGLGLRQIYYSMNVEVTDKGDVPEGYKVSRKEKRNFPLILESPSPNQTSLYFCASSLRDSNEKLFFGSGTQLSVL.

The V call is TRBV20-1, the J call TRBJ2-7, with 7 bases aligning to TRBD1. The CDR3 totals 11 residues. In germline, CDR1 is DFQATT, CDR2 SNEGSKA (reference sequence). V lost 6 bases and J lost 3; bases outside the gene matches: 2. The CDR3 is CSAHRGYEQYV. The CDR3 DNA is TGCAGTGCCCACAGGGGCTACGAGCAGTACGTC.

This chain uses TRBV19 with TRBJ2-2, with 8 bases lining up with TRBD2. V dropped 9 bases and J dropped 8; count of bases not matched to a gene: 8. This CDR3 is 13 amino acids long. Per the germline V gene, CDR1 is LNHDA and CDR2 is SQIVND (reference sequence). The CDR3 reads CASRRGAGGELFF. As DNA, the CDR3 is TGTGCCAGCCGGCGGGGGGCCGGTGGGGAGCTGTTTTTT.

The chain links TRBV28 to TRBJ2-3; possible D gene TRBD2, 6 bases. The CDR3 is made up of 16 amino acids. The germline gives CDR1 MDHEN, CDR2 SYDVKM. Deletions cut 7 bases from V and 3 bases from J, with 20 bases between. The CDR3 nucleotides read TGTGCCAGCACCCAAGTTTTGGCGGGATTAACAGATACGCAGTATTTT. Translated, it gives CASTQVLAGLTDTQYF.

This clone was observed a few times. This chain connects TRBV30 to TRBJ2-5, with TRBD2 identical over 7 bases. V lost 0 bases and J lost 9; bases outside the gene matches: 7. The germline CDR1 and CDR2 sequences are GTSNPN and SVGIG (reference sequence). The CDR3 covers 13 residues. CDR3 sequence (DNA): TGTGCCTGGAGTGTACTGGGGGGAGGGGCCCAGTACTTC. It specifies CAWSVLGGGAQYF. Full variable domain (remainder filled in from reference TRBV30 and TRBJ2-5): SQTIHQWPATLVQPVGSPLSLECTVEGTSNPNLYWYRQAAGRGLQLLFYSVGIGQISSEVPQNLSASRPQDRQFILSSKKLLLSDSGFYLCAWSVLGGGAQYFGPGTRLLVL.

The V call is TRBV12-5, the J call TRBJ2-2; D may be TRBD1 (5 bases). CDR1 LGHNT and CDR2 FRNRAP come from the germline V gene. With 3 bases removed from V and 4 bases from J, the gap between germline ends came to 9 bases. CDR3 length: 14 residues. This CDR3 reads CASGLSGATGELFF. The CDR3 nucleotides read TGTGCTAGTGGTTTAAGTGGGGCCACCGGGGAGCTGTTTTTT.

The chain couples TRBV15 to TRBJ2-7, with D perhaps TRBD1 (6 bases). V was pared by 1 base and J by 7 bases, with 11 bases between. The length of the CDR3 is 13 residues. Per the germline V gene, CDR1 is LNHNV and CDR2 is YYDKDF (reference sequence). The CDR3 sequence is CATSRGGGMEQYF. DNA of the CDR3: TGTGCCACCAGCAGAGGAGGGGGAATGGAGCAGTACTTC.

CDR3 amino acids: CAGWGQGVSETQYF. As DNA, the CDR3 is TGTGCCGGTTGGGGACAGGGAGTATCAGAGACCCAGTACTTC. This chain uses TRBV2 with TRBJ2-5, with 9 bases aligning to TRBD1. The V gene end was trimmed by 11 bases and the J gene end by 4 bases; junction bases not matched to a gene: 11. Germline V gene lookup returns CDR1 SNHLY and CDR2 FYNNEI. CDR3 length equals 14 residues.

The V and J genes are TRBV6-4 and TRBJ2-1; 9 bases agree with TRBD2. The CDR3 has 17 amino acids. The trim removed 3 bases at V and 7 bases at J, leaving 13 bases unmatched. Germline CDR1 is MRHNA and CDR2 is SNTAGT. The CDR3 is CASSEGSGGRVRNEQFF. CDR3 bases: TGTGCCAGCAGTGAAGGGTCAGGCGGGAGGGTCAGGAATGAGCAGTTCTTC.

This clone has more than one count but fewer than ten. V and J are TRBV9 and TRBJ2-1, with D maybe TRBD2 (5 bases). This CDR3 comprises 14 residues. CDR1 and CDR2 (germline): SGDLS, YYNGEE. Trimming cost V 4 bases and J 5 bases, with 13 bases left between them. The CDR3 region has the DNA TGTGCCAGCAGCACCTCTAGCAGTCACAATGAGCAGTTCTTC. The encoded protein is CASSTSSSHNEQFF.

This clone was found once. This rearrangement joins TRBV6-5 to TRBJ1-6, with D possibly being TRBD1 (6 bases). This CDR3 has 16 amino acids. CDR1 and CDR2 from the germline V gene are MNHEY and SVGAGI. The V end lost 1 base, the J end lost 8 bases, and 15 bases lay between the germline ends. The CDR3: CASSYFNRAMDSPLHF. CDR3 nucleotides: TGTGCCAGCAGTTACTTTAACAGGGCGATGGATTCACCCCTCCACTTT.

The chain has TRBV10-2 and TRBJ2-2; 8 bases line up with TRBD1. Germline V lookup: CDR1 WSHSY, CDR2 SAAADI. The CDR3 length is 14 residues. The trim removed 8 bases at V and 7 bases at J, leaving 9 bases unmatched. The CDR3 bases are TGCGCCAGCGGACTGACAGGGGTGAACGGGGAGCTGTTTTTT. The encoded protein is CASGLTGVNGELFF.

The J gene is TRBJ1-5, the V gene TRBV4-3; D not resolved. V was shortened by 0 bases and J by 5 bases, with 5 bases between the two germline ends. Germline assignment: CDR1 LGHNA and CDR2 YSLEER. The CDR3 covers 13 residues. The CDR3 here is CASSQDLDQPQHF. DNA for the CDR3: TGCGCCAGCAGCCAAGATCTCGATCAGCCCCAGCATTTT.

This chain joins TRBV7-9 and TRBJ2-1; no clear D. Between the trimmed V and J ends, which lost 5 bases and 3 bases, there was a span of 8 bases. From germline, CDR1 is SEHNR and CDR2 FQNEAQ (reference sequence). The CDR3 length is 13 residues. CDR3: CASSPPRYNEQFF. CDR3 DNA: TGTGCCAGCAGCCCCCCTCGCTACAATGAGCAGTTCTTC.

For this clone: The junction and the germline gene differ at one end; a read error may be behind it. The J gene is TRBJ2-4, the V gene TRBV7-8; 9 nucleotides agree with TRBD1. The CDR3 consists of 16 residues. CDR1 and CDR2 from the germline V gene are SGHVS and FQNEAQ. CDR3 nucleotides: TGTGCCAGCACCTTACAGGGGGCTACGGCCAAAAACATTCAGTACTTC. It is translated as CASTLQGATAKNIQYF.

This clone has only a few counts. This chain joins TRBV27 and TRBJ1-3; D is ambiguous. Trimming cost V 6 bases and J 2 bases, with 8 bases left between them. Germline lookup yields CDR1 MNHEY and CDR2 SMNVEV (reference sequence). The CDR3 consists of 13 residues. CDR3 sequence: CASREQTGNTIYF. In DNA form, the CDR3 reads TGTGCCAGCAGGGAACAGACTGGAAACACCATATATTTT.

The chain couples TRBV19 to TRBJ1-5; D possibly corresponds to TRBD1 (5 bases). CDR3 length: 17 amino acids. CDR1 is LNHDA and CDR2 is SQIVND in the germline V gene (reference sequence). Trimming took off 3 bases at V and 7 bases at J, with 22 bases between the two ends. The CDR3 reads CASSMRYQGGSRQPQHF. DNA of the CDR3: TGTGCCAGTAGTATGCGCTACCAGGGAGGTTCACGACAGCCCCAGCATTTT. Based on the CDR3 plus reference TRBV19 and TRBJ1-5, the full variable domain is DGGITQSPKYLFRKEGQNVTLSCEQNLNHDAMYWYRQDPGQGLRLIYYSQIVNDFQKGDIAEGYSVSREKKESFPLTVTSAQKNPTAFYLCASSMRYQGGSRQPQHFGDGTRLSIL.

V gene TRBV5-5 combines with J gene TRBJ1-4; no clear D. Germline CDR1 and CDR2: SGHKS and YYEKEE (reference sequence). Deletions cut 0 bases from V and 6 bases from J, with 9 bases between. This CDR3 region has 14 residues. CDR3 DNA sequence: TGTGCCAGCAGCTTGGGAGGGTTCGATGAAAAACTGTTTTTT. Protein sequence: CASSLGGFDEKLFF.

The V gene is TRBV7-3, the J gene TRBJ2-1; D perhaps matches TRBD1 (6 bases). CDR3 length: 13 amino acids. Trimming left V 5 bases short and J 9 bases short, with 14 bases between. Germline V lookup: CDR1 SGHTA, CDR2 FQGTGA. The CDR3 loop is CASSGTGKSEQFF. In DNA, the CDR3 is TGTGCCAGCAGCGGTACAGGGAAAAGTGAGCAGTTCTTC.

The chain uses TRBV6-5 and TRBJ2-7, with D perhaps matching TRBD1 (6 bases). The V gene's germline CDR1 is MNHEY and CDR2 SVGAGI. The CDR3 runs 14 residues. V lost 10 bases to trimming and J lost 0 bases, with 16 bases between them. CDR3 region: CANSRDISSYEQYF. The CDR3 DNA is TGTGCCAACAGCCGGGACATTAGCTCCTACGAGCAGTACTTC.

The V call is TRBV6-2 or TRBV6-3, the J call TRBJ1-2; D perhaps matches TRBD1 (6 bases). The germline V gene encodes CDR1 MNHEY and CDR2 SVGEGT. The CDR3 loop spans 15 amino acids. V was trimmed by 0 bases and J by 3 bases, leaving 11 bases between them. The CDR3 coding sequence is TGTGCCAGCAGTTACTCGAAGACAGGTGACTATGGCTACACCTTC. Protein: CASSYSKTGDYGYTF.

In regard to this clone: Other nucleotide sequences from this sample produce the same CDR3. The genes are TRBV11-2 and TRBJ2-7; D is unclear. Germline assignment: CDR1 SGHAT and CDR2 FQNNGV. The CDR3 is made up of 11 amino acids. V was shortened by 4 bases and J by 3 bases, with 4 bases between the two germline ends. This chain's CDR3 is CASSSSYEQYF. CDR3 DNA: TGTGCCAGCAGCTCCAGCTACGAGCAGTACTTC.